The rows below give T cell receptor beta chains drawn from one sample of a study of blood T cell repertoires in COVID-19. Only in-frame clones appear in the TCRdb table, and some are missing; sequencing was by immunoSEQ multiplex PCR. Here the sample spans about 220,000 clones, 80% to 90% being singletons. Sequencing was performed on peripheral blood. These receptors were obtained from a woman aged 60-75 years who had recovered from COVID-19. Both conserved end residues are part of each CDR3. A D gene is named only where the DNA matches it firmly. The size of a clone is reported for some rows only, either as once, few or many, or as a class for expanded clones.

abundance: -
j_gene: TRBJ1-4
v_gene: TRBV18
d_gene: TRBD1
CDR3nt: TGTGCCAGCTCACAAGGACAGGGAAATGAAAAACTGTTTTTT
CDR3aa: CASSQGQGNEKLFF

abundance: -
j_gene: TRBJ1-1
v_gene: TRBV18
d_gene: TRBD1
CDR3nt: TGTGCCAGCTCACCAGGTGACGGGACAGTGGCAAGCCAAGCTTTCTTT
CDR3aa: CASSPGDGTVASQAFF

abundance: -
j_gene: TRBJ2-3
v_gene: TRBV5-6
d_gene: TRBD2
CDR3nt: TGTGCCAGCAGCTTGTTAGCGGGGGGGCCTGCAGATACGCAGTATTTT
CDR3aa: CASSLLAGGPADTQYF

abundance: -
j_gene: TRBJ2-1
v_gene: TRBV12-3/TRBV12-4
d_gene: -
CDR3nt: TGTGCCAGCAGTTTTTTTCTGCGTGAGGGTCTGTTCTTC
CDR3aa: CASSFFLREGLFF

abundance: -
j_gene: TRBJ2-1
v_gene: TRBV9
d_gene: -
CDR3nt: TGTGCCAGCGGACCCGGGACTCCACGGGAGGAGCAGTTCTTC
CDR3aa: CASGPGTPREEQFF

abundance: -
j_gene: TRBJ2-5
v_gene: TRBV2
d_gene: TRBD2
CDR3nt: TGTGCCAGCAATTCGGGTAGCGGGGGGCCTCTTCAAGAGACCCAGTACTTC
CDR3aa: CASNSGSGGPLQETQYF

abundance: -
j_gene: TRBJ1-5
v_gene: TRBV10-3
d_gene: -
CDR3nt: TGTGCCATCCGGGAGGACTTCAATCAGCCCCAGCATTTT
CDR3aa: CAIREDFNQPQHF

abundance: once
j_gene: TRBJ1-4
v_gene: TRBV13
d_gene: -
CDR3nt: TGTGCCAGCAGCCGAAAACCAGGGTTGGTCGAAAAACTGTTTTTT
CDR3aa: CASSRKPGLVEKLFF

abundance: -
j_gene: TRBJ2-1
v_gene: TRBV7-9
d_gene: TRBD2
CDR3nt: TGTGCCAGCAGCCCCCCGTCTAGCGGAGATGAGCAGTTCTTC
CDR3aa: CASSPPSSGDEQFF

abundance: few
j_gene: TRBJ1-2
v_gene: TRBV18
d_gene: -
CDR3nt: TGTGCCAGCTCACCGAAGCGACAGGAGCTGGGTGGCTACACCTTC
CDR3aa: CASSPKRQELGGYTF

abundance: few
j_gene: TRBJ2-1
v_gene: TRBV9
d_gene: TRBD2
CDR3nt: TGTGCCAGCAGCTCGGCGGGAGCCCAACACTACAATGAGCAGTTCTTC
CDR3aa: CASSSAGAQHYNEQFF

abundance: -
j_gene: TRBJ1-5
v_gene: TRBV7-8
d_gene: -
CDR3nt: TGTGCCAGCAGCTTAATGGGCAGGGAAGGCAATCAGCCCCAGCATTTT
CDR3aa: CASSLMGREGNQPQHF

abundance: -
j_gene: TRBJ2-2
v_gene: TRBV7-3
d_gene: TRBD2
CDR3nt: TGTGCCAGCAGCTTAGGGACTAGCCGCGGCGGGGAGCTGTTTTTT
CDR3aa: CASSLGTSRGGELFF

abundance: -
j_gene: TRBJ2-6
v_gene: TRBV5-1
d_gene: -
CDR3nt: TGCGCCAGCAGCTTGGGTTTCGCTCCGGGCTCTGGGGCCAACGTCCTGACTTTC
CDR3aa: CASSLGFAPGSGANVLTF

abundance: few
j_gene: TRBJ1-6
v_gene: TRBV7-9
d_gene: TRBD1
CDR3nt: TGTGCCAGCAGCATTCCGGGACAGGGGTCACCCCTCCACTTT
CDR3aa: CASSIPGQGSPLHF

abundance: -
j_gene: TRBJ1-3
v_gene: TRBV18
d_gene: -
CDR3nt: TGTGCCAGCTCACCACGGGGGGACACCATATATTTT
CDR3aa: CASSPRGDTIYF

abundance: -
j_gene: TRBJ2-3
v_gene: TRBV6-2/TRBV6-3
d_gene: TRBD2
CDR3nt: TGTGCCAGCAGCCGAGCGGGGGTCAACACAGATACGCAGTATTTT
CDR3aa: CASSRAGVNTDTQYF

abundance: -
j_gene: TRBJ2-7
v_gene: TRBV19
d_gene: TRBD1
CDR3nt: TGTGCCAGTAGTCCCGGGACAGGGGCTTACGAGCAGTACTTC
CDR3aa: CASSPGTGAYEQYF

abundance: few
j_gene: TRBJ2-1
v_gene: TRBV4-1
d_gene: TRBD1
CDR3nt: TGCGCCAGCAGCCCAGGGGGTGAGCAGTTCTTC
CDR3aa: CASSPGGEQFF

abundance: -
j_gene: TRBJ2-7
v_gene: TRBV7-2
d_gene: TRBD2
CDR3nt: TGTGCCAGCAGCTTACTAGCGGGAGCCTACGAGCAGTACTTC
CDR3aa: CASSLLAGAYEQYF

abundance: -
j_gene: TRBJ1-1
v_gene: TRBV30
d_gene: -
CDR3nt: TGTGCCTGGAGTGTACACAGGGTCACTGAAGCTTTCTTT
CDR3aa: CAWSVHRVTEAFF

abundance: -
j_gene: TRBJ2-1
v_gene: TRBV7-9
d_gene: TRBD2
CDR3nt: TGTGCCAGCAAAATAGCGGGGGGGCTGATTGAGCAGTTCTTC
CDR3aa: CASKIAGGLIEQFF

abundance: once
j_gene: TRBJ2-7
v_gene: TRBV18
d_gene: -
CDR3nt: TGTGCCAGCTCCGCGGGGGCGACGAGCTCCTACGAGCAGTACTTC
CDR3aa: CASSAGATSSYEQYF

abundance: -
j_gene: TRBJ2-7
v_gene: TRBV13
d_gene: -
CDR3nt: TGTGCCAGCAGCCCCCAGGGGGGCCTTCCGATCGAGCAGTACTTC
CDR3aa: CASSPQGGLPIEQYF

abundance: -
j_gene: TRBJ2-5
v_gene: TRBV7-2
d_gene: -
CDR3nt: TGTGCCAGCAGACGGGAGCGGGAAGAGACCCAGTACTTC
CDR3aa: CASRREREETQYF

abundance: few
j_gene: TRBJ2-3
v_gene: TRBV7-3
d_gene: TRBD2
CDR3nt: TGTGCCAGCAGCTTAATGAGCGGGGAGAGCACAGATACGCAGTATTTT
CDR3aa: CASSLMSGESTDTQYF

abundance: -
j_gene: TRBJ2-1
v_gene: TRBV27
d_gene: -
CDR3nt: TGTGCCAGCAGTTTCTCGTTTCGCGTCAGGGAAAATGAGCAGTTCTTC
CDR3aa: CASSFSFRVRENEQFF

abundance: -
j_gene: TRBJ1-2
v_gene: TRBV18
d_gene: -
CDR3nt: TGTGCCAGCTCACCACCGAAAGGGTTGGGGAGCTATGGCTACACCTTC
CDR3aa: CASSPPKGLGSYGYTF